Sequencing of this TCR beta chain was carried out in a study of molecular identifiers for immune sequencing clone quantification. TCRdb processed the PCR reads anew with MiXCR; each CDR3 protein has one entry. The sample holds around 480,000 distinct CDR3 sequences, 20% to 25% seen once. This clonotype has at least ten counts. V was clipped by 5 bases and J by 3 bases, with 10 bases between them. The CDR3 length is 13 residues. Looked up from germline, CDR1 is SEHNR and CDR2 is FQNEAQ (reference sequence). The sequenced material came from naive CD8+ T cells from blood, with Jurkat cell RNA spiked in. Subset meaning: FACS-sorted CD8+CD4-CCR7+CD45RA+ naive T cells. The receptor was isolated from a human donor in good health. Some libraries in this study had Jurkat cell RNA spiked in. The V call is TRBV7-9, the J call TRBJ1-1; TRBD1 might be the D (5 bases). DNA for the CDR3: TGTGCCAGCAGCGCGGACACTTACACTGAAGCTTTCTTT. It codes for CASSADTYTEAFF.